Reported below is one TCR beta chain. These data belong to a study of blood T cells in healthy people across ages. A second PCR of about 6 to 12 cycles used a sample-barcoded 5' primer and a J-beta primer mix. TCRdb re-called the 5' RACE reads through MiXCR, storing one row per CDR3 protein. The table lists more than 1,400,000 distinct CDR3 sequences, around 39% of them singletons, with 7.9% in the top ten. The V end lost 5 bases, the J end lost 8 bases, and 15 bases lay between the germline ends. The CDR3 spans 13 residues. Each sample had at least 7 million PBMCs isolated. The clonotype was recovered from a woman aged 18 to 35 in good health. Sample: blood. This chain joins TRBV12-3 or TRBV12-4 and TRBJ1-2; a possible D gene is TRBD1 (6 bases). This CDR3 is CASSHRVIGGYTF. The CDR3 DNA follows: TGTGCCAGCAGTCACAGGGTAATAGGCGGCTACACCTTC.